This T cell receptor beta chain appears in the sequencing data of a study of T cell responses to AZD1222 COVID-19 vaccine. Using immunoSEQ multiplex PCR, the repertoire was profiled, and TCRdb retains in-frame clones only, with some absent. The sample carries about 110,000 clones, roughly 90% recorded once. V shed 2 bases, J shed 9 bases, and the junction held 5 bases outside the gene matches. Germline-derived CDR1 and CDR2 are MGHRA and YSYEKL. This CDR3 comprises 14 residues. The sequence was obtained from an adult in good health. The gene calls are TRBV4-1 and TRBJ2-1; 9 bases line up with TRBD1. The source was peripheral blood, collected on day 0 of MenACWY control vaccination. CDR3 sequence: CASSQRTGEVEQFF. Here the CDR3 DNA reads TGCGCCAGCAGCCAACGGACAGGGGAGGTTGAGCAGTTCTTC.